A selection of T cell receptor beta chains follows, all from one sample in a study of T cell responses to AZD1222 COVID-19 vaccine. Sequencing used immunoSEQ multiplex PCR; TCRdb keeps in-frame clones, though not all of them. This sample yields about 150,000 clones, of which roughly 90% are seen a single time; 3.3% belongs to the top ten. Sample: peripheral blood, taken 28 days after the second AZD1222 dose. Receptor source: an adult who received the AZD1222 COVID-19 vaccine. CDR3s include the opening cysteine and the closing phenylalanine or tryptophan. The order of the fields is CDR3 DNA, CDR3 protein, V gene, D gene, clone size, J gene. The D gene is left open where the match is weak. The size entry is marked missing in some rows and otherwise reads once, few, many or a size class.

CDR3 DNA: TGTGCCAGCAGTCAGGTCGGGAGGTGGCAATTAGGCGGCTACACCTTC
CDR3 protein: CASSQVGRWQLGGYTF
V gene: TRBV5-6
D gene: NA
clone size: NA
J gene: TRBJ1-2

CDR3 DNA: TGTGCCATCAGGGGGGGGCCCGATTCACCCCTCCACTTT
CDR3 protein: CAIRGGPDSPLHF
V gene: TRBV10-3
D gene: NA
clone size: NA
J gene: TRBJ1-6

CDR3 DNA: TGTGCCAGTAGTGACAGGGGATACCGGAACACCGGGGAGCTGTTTTTT
CDR3 protein: CASSDRGYRNTGELFF
V gene: TRBV19
D gene: TRBD1
clone size: once
J gene: TRBJ2-2

CDR3 DNA: TGCGCCAGCAGTGGGCCCTCTGCCTCCCACTACGAGCAGTACTTC
CDR3 protein: CASSGPSASHYEQYF
V gene: TRBV10-2
D gene: NA
clone size: NA
J gene: TRBJ2-7

CDR3 DNA: TGCGCCAGCAGCCCGGGACAGGGGGGCGCAGATACGCAGTATTTT
CDR3 protein: CASSPGQGGADTQYF
V gene: TRBV5-1
D gene: TRBD1
clone size: NA
J gene: TRBJ2-3

CDR3 DNA: TGTGCCAGCAGCCCCGGGACAGGGGGCCGGGAAAAACTGTTTTTT
CDR3 protein: CASSPGTGGREKLFF
V gene: TRBV27
D gene: TRBD1
clone size: NA
J gene: TRBJ1-4

CDR3 DNA: TGTGCCAGCAGTTTGGTGGGGATGGGGCAGCCCCAGCATTTT
CDR3 protein: CASSLVGMGQPQHF
V gene: TRBV28
D gene: NA
clone size: NA
J gene: TRBJ1-5

CDR3 DNA: TGTGCCAGCCAGAGTAATGCGGCCTACGAGCAGTACTTC
CDR3 protein: CASQSNAAYEQYF
V gene: TRBV12-3/TRBV12-4
D gene: NA
clone size: NA
J gene: TRBJ2-7

CDR3 DNA: TGCAGCGTCGAAAGGCGATCTCCAGATACGCAGTATTTT
CDR3 protein: CSVERRSPDTQYF
V gene: TRBV29-1
D gene: NA
clone size: NA
J gene: TRBJ2-3

CDR3 DNA: TGCGCCAGCAGCCTTTCTCCGAGGACAGGGGGTAGCAATCAGCCCCAGCATTTT
CDR3 protein: CASSLSPRTGGSNQPQHF
V gene: TRBV4-1
D gene: TRBD1
clone size: NA
J gene: TRBJ1-5

CDR3 DNA: TGTGCCTGGAGTGTACCGGGGGGCGCAAATGGCTACACCTTC
CDR3 protein: CAWSVPGGANGYTF
V gene: TRBV30
D gene: NA
clone size: NA
J gene: TRBJ1-2

CDR3 DNA: TGTGCCAGCAGCGTAGGTCCCACCGGGGAGCTGTTTTTT
CDR3 protein: CASSVGPTGELFF
V gene: TRBV9
D gene: NA
clone size: NA
J gene: TRBJ2-2

CDR3 DNA: TGTGCCAGCAGCCTCTACTCCTACGAGCAGTACTTC
CDR3 protein: CASSLYSYEQYF
V gene: TRBV5-6
D gene: NA
clone size: NA
J gene: TRBJ2-7

CDR3 DNA: TGTGCCAGCAGCTTAGGGCCAGGGGGATGGGGAGGGGATCAAGAGACCCAGTACTTC
CDR3 protein: CASSLGPGGWGGDQETQYF
V gene: TRBV11-3
D gene: NA
clone size: NA
J gene: TRBJ2-5

CDR3 DNA: TGTGCCAGCAGTGAAAATGGTAGTGAAGCTTTCTTT
CDR3 protein: CASSENGSEAFF
V gene: TRBV2
D gene: NA
clone size: NA
J gene: TRBJ1-1

CDR3 DNA: TGTGCCAGCAGCTTGGGGGTGGCTGAAGCTTTCTTT
CDR3 protein: CASSLGVAEAFF
V gene: TRBV5-6
D gene: NA
clone size: NA
J gene: TRBJ1-1

CDR3 DNA: TGTGCCAGCAGCTCCACCGGGACAGGGGTCTTAGCTTTCTTT
CDR3 protein: CASSSTGTGVLAFF
V gene: TRBV9
D gene: TRBD1
clone size: once
J gene: TRBJ1-1

CDR3 DNA: TGTGCTAGTGGGAGGGGACTAGAGCAGTTCTTC
CDR3 protein: CASGRGLEQFF
V gene: TRBV12-5
D gene: TRBD2
clone size: NA
J gene: TRBJ2-1

CDR3 DNA: TGTGCCAGCAACAGGATGGGGGAGCAGTACTTC
CDR3 protein: CASNRMGEQYF
V gene: TRBV12-3/TRBV12-4
D gene: NA
clone size: NA
J gene: TRBJ2-7

CDR3 DNA: TGTGCCAGTAGTACCCGGGAGAGGTACAATGAGCAGTTCTTC
CDR3 protein: CASSTRERYNEQFF
V gene: TRBV19
D gene: NA
clone size: NA
J gene: TRBJ2-1

CDR3 DNA: TGTGCCAGCAGCTTGGTAGGGACGGGCACTGAAGCTTTCTTT
CDR3 protein: CASSLVGTGTEAFF
V gene: TRBV5-5
D gene: NA
clone size: NA
J gene: TRBJ1-1

CDR3 DNA: TGTGCCAGCAGCTCAAGCCCGACAGGGGAAGCTTTCTTT
CDR3 protein: CASSSSPTGEAFF
V gene: TRBV3-1/TRBV3-2
D gene: TRBD1
clone size: NA
J gene: TRBJ1-1

CDR3 DNA: TGTGCCAGCAGCCAATCCGGGACACCCTACGAGCAGTACTTC
CDR3 protein: CASSQSGTPYEQYF
V gene: TRBV3-1/TRBV3-2
D gene: NA
clone size: once
J gene: TRBJ2-7

CDR3 DNA: TGTGCCAGCAGTCCAGGGGGTTCTAACTATGGCTACACCTTC
CDR3 protein: CASSPGGSNYGYTF
V gene: TRBV28
D gene: TRBD1
clone size: NA
J gene: TRBJ1-2

CDR3 DNA: TGTGCCAGCAGCCCACAGGGGGCGCGCGAGCAGTACTTC
CDR3 protein: CASSPQGAREQYF
V gene: TRBV9
D gene: TRBD1
clone size: NA
J gene: TRBJ2-7

CDR3 DNA: TGTGCCAGTAGTATGCGTGGTCGGATCCGCAATGAGCAGTTCTTC
CDR3 protein: CASSMRGRIRNEQFF
V gene: TRBV19
D gene: NA
clone size: NA
J gene: TRBJ2-1

CDR3 DNA: TGTGCCAGCAGCGGGACAAACACCTACGAGCAGTACTTC
CDR3 protein: CASSGTNTYEQYF
V gene: TRBV5-8
D gene: NA
clone size: NA
J gene: TRBJ2-7

CDR3 DNA: TGTGCCAGCAGCTCCCTTTCGCTCAACTATGGCTACACCTTC
CDR3 protein: CASSSLSLNYGYTF
V gene: TRBV7-8
D gene: NA
clone size: NA
J gene: TRBJ1-2

CDR3 DNA: TGTGCCAGCAGCTTATCAGGGGCGGACAATGAGCAGTTCTTC
CDR3 protein: CASSLSGADNEQFF
V gene: TRBV7-2
D gene: NA
clone size: NA
J gene: TRBJ2-1

CDR3 DNA: TGTGCCAGCAGTGAAATGCTGGGGGAGACCCAGTACTTC
CDR3 protein: CASSEMLGETQYF
V gene: TRBV6-1
D gene: NA
clone size: NA
J gene: TRBJ2-5

CDR3 DNA: TGCGCCAGCAGCCAAGGACTAGCGGCTCGCACAGATACGCAGTATTTT
CDR3 protein: CASSQGLAARTDTQYF
V gene: TRBV4-1
D gene: TRBD2
clone size: NA
J gene: TRBJ2-3

CDR3 DNA: TGTGCCAGTTCCGTATTTAAGGCAGGGGAAGCTTTCTTT
CDR3 protein: CASSVFKAGEAFF
V gene: TRBV19
D gene: NA
clone size: NA
J gene: TRBJ1-1

CDR3 DNA: TGTGCCAGCAGCCATGAGTCCAATCTCACTGAAGCTTTCTTT
CDR3 protein: CASSHESNLTEAFF
V gene: TRBV3-1/TRBV3-2
D gene: NA
clone size: NA
J gene: TRBJ1-1

CDR3 DNA: TGTGCCAGCAGTTTAACCAGTTATGACCAGCCCCAGCATTTT
CDR3 protein: CASSLTSYDQPQHF
V gene: TRBV27
D gene: NA
clone size: once
J gene: TRBJ1-5

CDR3 DNA: TGTGCCAGCAGCTCCCGCGGGGGGCTACAAGAGACCCAGTACTTC
CDR3 protein: CASSSRGGLQETQYF
V gene: TRBV7-2
D gene: TRBD2
clone size: NA
J gene: TRBJ2-5

CDR3 DNA: TGTGCCAGCAGCTTGGGAACAGGGGCCAAAAACATTCAGTACTTC
CDR3 protein: CASSLGTGAKNIQYF
V gene: TRBV5-4
D gene: NA
clone size: NA
J gene: TRBJ2-4

CDR3 DNA: TGTGCCAGCAGCCAAGAATCAGGGGCCGTTTCACCCCTCCACTTT
CDR3 protein: CASSQESGAVSPLHF
V gene: TRBV14
D gene: NA
clone size: NA
J gene: TRBJ1-6

CDR3 DNA: TGCGCCAGCAGCTTCCGGACTTCATACAATGAGCAGTTCTTC
CDR3 protein: CASSFRTSYNEQFF
V gene: TRBV5-1
D gene: NA
clone size: few
J gene: TRBJ2-1

CDR3 DNA: TGTGCCAGCAGCCAAGGACCCCGACTACCCTACGAGCAGTACTTC
CDR3 protein: CASSQGPRLPYEQYF
V gene: TRBV3-1/TRBV3-2
D gene: NA
clone size: few
J gene: TRBJ2-7

CDR3 DNA: TGTGCCAGCAGTTCATCCCTTACCGGGACAGGGAGCACTGAAGCTTTCTTT
CDR3 protein: CASSSSLTGTGSTEAFF
V gene: TRBV28
D gene: TRBD1
clone size: NA
J gene: TRBJ1-1

CDR3 DNA: TGCGCCAGCAGCCCCCAACCAGGAGGGAGCTCCTACGAGCAGTACTTC
CDR3 protein: CASSPQPGGSSYEQYF
V gene: TRBV4-1
D gene: NA
clone size: NA
J gene: TRBJ2-7